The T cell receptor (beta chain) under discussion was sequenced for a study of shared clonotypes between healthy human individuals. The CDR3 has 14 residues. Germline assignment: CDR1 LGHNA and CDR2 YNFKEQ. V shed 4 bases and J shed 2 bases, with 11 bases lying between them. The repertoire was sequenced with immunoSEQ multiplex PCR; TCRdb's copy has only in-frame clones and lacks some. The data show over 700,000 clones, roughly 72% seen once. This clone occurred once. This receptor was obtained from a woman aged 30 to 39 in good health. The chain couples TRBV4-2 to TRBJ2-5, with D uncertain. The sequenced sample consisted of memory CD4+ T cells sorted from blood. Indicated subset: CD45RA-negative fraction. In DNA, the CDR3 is TGTGCCAGCAGCCTAAATCCCGCGCAAGAGACCCAGTACTTC. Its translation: CASSLNPAQETQYF.